The 27 T cell receptor beta chains given below trace back to one sample, sequenced in a study of regulatory T cells in long-lasting Graves disease. Specified time point: newly diagnosed GD, antithyroid drugs for less than 3 months. Isolated PBMC RNA provided the starting material for the TCR library. Sequencing libraries for TCR beta were prepared with iRepertoire HTBI primers and Arm-PCR of CDR3 regions. One entry per CDR3 protein, called by TCRdb with MiXCR from the multiplex PCR reads. The sample has some 320,000 distinct CDR3 sequences, over 15% seen once. The source was peripheral blood mononuclear cells (PBMCs), collected at new diagnosis, from a patient treated with antithyroid drugs. The receptor set was obtained from a female donor with Graves disease.

The table lists this clonotype with many counts. The CDR3, as DNA: TGTGCCAGCAGAGCCCGGACAGGGGGAGAGACCCAGTACTTC. Protein: CASRARTGGETQYF. The gene calls are TRBV2 and TRBJ2-5; 10 nucleotides agree with TRBD1. V lost 6 bases and J lost 4; bases outside the gene matches: 5. CDR1 is SNHLY, CDR2 FYNNEI, per germline. There are 14 residues in the CDR3.

The chain recombines TRBV11-2 with TRBJ2-3, with 8 bases lining up with TRBD1. The CDR3 is made up of 14 amino acids. From germline, CDR1 is SGHAT and CDR2 FQNNGV. Trimming took 7 bases from V and 5 from J; bases not matched to a gene: 8. Written as DNA, the CDR3 is TGTGCCAGCACTGGGACAGGACGGAGAGATACGCAGTATTTT. Amino acids: CASTGTGRRDTQYF.

At least ten counts were recorded for this clonotype. The rearrangement links TRBV5-4 to TRBJ1-1; D possibly corresponds to TRBD1 (5 bases). The CDR3 is 15 amino acids. The germline gives CDR1 SGHNT, CDR2 YYREEE (reference sequence). V shed 0 bases and J shed 3 bases, with 12 bases lying between them. As DNA, the CDR3 is TGTGCCAGCAGCTTGGTTTCCGGGGCATACACTGAAGCTTTCTTT. Protein: CASSLVSGAYTEAFF.

Ten or more counts support this clonotype. The CDR3 is CASKLGSSGHYEQYF. The CDR3 nucleotides are TGTGCTAGCAAACTTGGATCTAGCGGACACTACGAGCAGTACTTC. The chain links TRBV12-5 to TRBJ2-7, with TRBD2 matching 7 bases. The germline V gene encodes CDR1 LGHNT and CDR2 FRNRAP. The trim removed 9 bases at V and 3 bases at J, leaving 14 bases unmatched. There are 15 residues in the CDR3.

This clonotype was picked up a small number of times. The rearrangement uses TRBV25-1 and TRBJ2-4; perhaps TRBD1 as D (6 bases). The V end lost 3 bases, the J end lost 6 bases, and 9 bases lay between the germline ends. The CDR3 is made up of 13 amino acids. Germline assignment: CDR1 MGHDK and CDR2 SYGVNS. CDR3 DNA: TGTGCCAGCAGTGAGGAGGACAGAAACATTCAGTACTTC. Translating it yields CASSEEDRNIQYF.

The table lists this clonotype with many counts. A much larger clone differs from this one at a single base, so this may be a read error. The CDR3 reads CASSPGVAQETQYF. The CDR3 DNA sequence: TGTGCCAGCTCACCCGGGGTCGCCCAAGAGACCCAGTACTTC. The chain is built from TRBV18 and TRBJ2-5; a possible D gene is TRBD2 (5 bases). The germline gives CDR1 KGHSH, CDR2 LQKENI. With 3 bases removed from V and 1 base from J, the gap between germline ends came to 9 bases. This CDR3 has 14 amino acids. Complete variable domain (other parts from reference TRBV18 and TRBJ2-5): NAGVMQNPRHLVRRRGQEARLRCSPMKGHSHVYWYRQLPEEGLKFMVYLQKENIIDESGMPKERFSAEFPKEGPSILRIQQVVRGDSAAYFCASSPGVAQETQYFGPGTRLLVL.

Ten or more counts support this clonotype. The chain links TRBV3-1 to TRBJ1-1, with D tentatively TRBD1 (5 bases). Germline loops: CDR1 LGHDT, CDR2 YNNKEL (reference sequence). The CDR3 length is 14 residues. The V gene lost 1 base and the J gene lost 5 bases, with 11 bases spanning the gap. The CDR3 DNA follows: TGTGCCAGCAGCCAAGGTTGGGGGGGAACTGAAGCTTTCTTT. This encodes CASSQGWGGTEAFF.

The J gene is TRBJ1-2, the V gene TRBV5-5, with D unclear. CDR1 SGHKS and CDR2 YYEKEE come from the germline V gene (reference sequence). V shed 4 bases and J shed 5 bases, with 12 bases lying between them. CDR3 length equals 13 residues. CDR3 sequence: CASSPRTEYGYTF. The CDR3, as DNA: TGTGCCAGCAGCCCCAGGACGGAGTATGGCTACACCTTC.

The CDR3 is CASSQGVGLSNQPQHF. As DNA, the CDR3 is TGTGCCAGCAGCCAGGGGGTGGGGCTAAGCAATCAGCCCCAGCATTTT. The V and J genes are TRBV7-8 and TRBJ1-5; 7 bases are a match to TRBD1. CDR3 length: 16 residues. Per germline, CDR1 SGHVS and CDR2 FQNEAQ. V trimming: 5 bases; J trimming: 1 base; junction bases outside the gene matches: 8.

Ten or more counts support this clonotype. The chain links TRBV2 to TRBJ2-7; 7 nucleotides align to TRBD2. The CDR3 totals 13 residues. Germline values: CDR1 SNHLY, CDR2 FYNNEI. The junction had 7 bases not matched to a gene; V was cut back by 4 bases and J by 7 bases. The CDR3 region has the DNA TGTGCCAGCAGTGGCCAGCACGGGAGGGAGCAGTACTTC. Translation: CASSGQHGREQYF.

This clonotype was detected only a few times. The genes are TRBV30 and TRBJ2-7; 12 bases match TRBD2. J was trimmed by 6 bases and V by 3 bases; bases with no gene match: 9. The germline V gene has CDR1 GTSNPN and CDR2 SVGIG (reference sequence). This CDR3 contains 15 residues. CDR3 amino acids: CAWRPRLAGAGEQYF. The CDR3 coding sequence is TGTGCCTGGAGGCCCAGACTAGCGGGAGCAGGCGAGCAGTACTTC. Full variable domain (remainder filled in from reference TRBV30 and TRBJ2-7): SQTIHQWPATLVQPVGSPLSLECTVEGTSNPNLYWYRQAAGRGLQLLFYSVGIGQISSEVPQNLSASRPQDRQFILSSKKLLLSDSGFYLCAWRPRLAGAGEQYFGPGTRLTVT.

This chain links TRBV7-8 with TRBJ2-1; D ambiguous. CDR1 and CDR2 from the germline V gene are SGHVS and FQNEAQ. The V end lost 8 bases, the J end lost 5 bases, and 13 bases lay between the germline ends. The CDR3 is made up of 13 amino acids. The CDR3 protein is CASEKTHNNEQFF. Here the CDR3 DNA reads TGTGCCAGCGAGAAGACCCATAACAATGAGCAGTTCTTC.

This clonotype came up a few times. This chain connects TRBV14 to TRBJ2-7, with D possibly being TRBD1 (6 bases). This CDR3 has 15 residues. Germline V lookup: CDR1 SGHDN, CDR2 FVKESK. Trimming left V 8 bases short and J 4 bases short, with 21 bases between. The CDR3 DNA reads TGTGCCAGCGAAACATTCTACCCAGGGGCTTACGAGCAGTACTTC. This gives the protein CASETFYPGAYEQYF.

The chain joins TRBV5-1 to TRBJ2-7; possibly TRBD1 for D (5 bases). Germline CDR1 SGHRS, CDR2 YFSETQ. Trimming cost V 3 bases and J 6 bases, with 13 bases left between them. This CDR3 has 13 residues. CDR3 DNA: TGCGCCAGCAGCTGGGGCCCCGCCCGCGAGCAGTACTTC. Translated, it gives CASSWGPAREQYF.

This clonotype was counted only a few times. The chain employs TRBV7-8 and TRBJ2-5; 10 nucleotides line up with TRBD2. There are 17 residues in the CDR3. From germline, CDR1 is SGHVS and CDR2 FQNEAQ. The J segment lost 5 bases and the V segment lost 4 bases, leaving 13 bases of the junction unmatched. The CDR3 nucleotides read TGTGCCAGCAGCTACGGCGGAACTAGCGGGATCAGGGAGACCCAGTACTTC. It yields the protein CASSYGGTSGIRETQYF.

This clonotype was counted a few times. This chain connects TRBV9 to TRBJ2-1; TRBD2 might be the D (6 bases). The length of the CDR3 is 14 residues. Germline V gene data show CDR1 as SGDLS and CDR2 as YYNGEE. Trimming stripped 4 bases from V and 4 bases from J, with 12 bases between. As DNA, the CDR3 is TGTGCCAGCAGCCCTTTGAGCGGGTACAATGAGCAGTTCTTC. This encodes CASSPLSGYNEQFF.

CDR3 in amino acids: CASSRTDFYGYTF. The CDR3 DNA follows: TGTGCCAGCAGTCGGACGGACTTCTATGGCTACACCTTC. The V and J genes are TRBV6-1 and TRBJ1-2; D not resolved. The V and J ends lost 5 bases and 4 bases respectively, with 11 bases between them. CDR1 is MNHNS and CDR2 is SASEGT in the germline V gene. This CDR3 has 13 amino acids.

This clonotype was seen many times. V gene TRBV12-3 or TRBV12-4 combines with J gene TRBJ2-7; a weak D match, TRBD1 (5 bases). Between the trimmed V and J ends, which lost 2 bases and 2 bases, there was a span of 16 bases. This CDR3 contains 16 residues. The CDR3 region is CASSLKDGRATYEQYF. CDR3 DNA sequence: TGTGCCAGCAGTTTAAAGGACGGCAGGGCAACCTACGAGCAGTACTTC.

This clonotype was detected ten times or more. The chain is built from TRBV5-1 and TRBJ2-6; weak D call: TRBD2 (5 bases). Germline V gives CDR1 SGHRS, CDR2 YFSETQ. The CDR3 length is 15 residues. V was pared by 2 bases and J by 1 base, with 7 bases between. The CDR3 region has the DNA TGCGCCAGCAGCTTTTCGGGGTCTGGGGCCAACGTCCTGACTTTC. Protein sequence: CASSFSGSGANVLTF.

This clonotype was counted many times. This rearrangement joins TRBV19 to TRBJ2-2, with D possibly being TRBD1 (5 bases). Germline CDR1 reads LNHDA; CDR2 reads SQIVND (reference sequence). V gave up 4 bases and J gave up 1 base, with 7 bases separating them. The CDR3 extends over 14 amino acids. CDR3 amino acids: CASSRTQNTGELFF. The CDR3, as DNA: TGTGCCAGTAGTAGGACACAGAACACCGGGGAGCTGTTTTTT.

This clonotype was recorded at least ten times. This chain connects TRBV11-2 to TRBJ1-5; the D is unclear. With 5 bases removed from V and 7 bases from J, the gap between germline ends came to 18 bases. The CDR3 is made up of 15 amino acids. Germline CDR1 is SGHAT and CDR2 is FQNNGV. CDR3 protein: CASSLSGPAEQPQHF. As DNA, the CDR3 is TGTGCCAGCAGCCTCTCTGGCCCAGCGGAACAGCCCCAGCATTTT.

This clonotype was found many times. V and J are TRBV7-9 and TRBJ2-7; 13 bases match TRBD2. V lost 5 bases and J lost 6; bases outside the gene matches: 7. Germline CDR1 and CDR2: SEHNR and FQNEAQ (reference sequence). There are 15 residues in the CDR3. This chain's CDR3 is CASSPRGLAGAEQYF. The CDR3 nucleotides read TGTGCCAGCAGCCCCCGCGGACTAGCGGGAGCCGAGCAGTACTTC.

This clonotype was seen at least ten times. The V gene is TRBV7-3, the J gene TRBJ2-7; D may be TRBD1 or TRBD2 (6 bases each). Germline V CDR1 and CDR2: SGHTA, FQGTGA. The CDR3 length is 15 residues. Between the trimmed V and J ends, which lost 2 bases and 4 bases, there was a span of 15 bases. The CDR3 reads CASSLDRGPVYEQYF. CDR3 coding DNA: TGTGCCAGCAGCTTAGATCGGGGGCCAGTGTACGAGCAGTACTTC.

The sample holds many counts of this clonotype. J is TRBJ1-1 and V is TRBV30; D is undetermined. Germline CDR1 GTSNPN, CDR2 SVGIG (reference sequence). This CDR3 is built from 13 residues. V was pared by 5 bases and J by 1 base, with 11 bases between. The CDR3 DNA is TGTGCCTGGGGGGAGGATCCGAACACTGAAGCTTTCTTT. This codes for CAWGEDPNTEAFF.

Ten or more counts support this clonotype. The chain couples TRBV14 to TRBJ2-1, with a possible D match to TRBD1 (5 bases). CDR3 size: 16 residues. Trimming shortened V by 1 base and J by 6 bases, and 16 bases separated the two germline ends. The germline CDR1 and CDR2 sequences are SGHDN and FVKESK. CDR3 region: CASSQVLAPTGNEQFF. The CDR3 bases are TGTGCCAGCAGCCAAGTTTTAGCTCCTACAGGCAATGAGCAGTTCTTC.

The sample holds many counts of this clonotype. V and J are TRBV25-1 and TRBJ2-7; D uncertain. From germline, CDR1 is MGHDK and CDR2 SYGVNS. CDR3 length equals 12 residues. Trimming left V 5 bases short and J 2 bases short, with 7 bases between. The CDR3, as DNA: TGTGCCAGCAGTACCCTGCCCTACGAGCAGTACTTC. Amino acids: CASSTLPYEQYF.

This clonotype was counted ten times or more. The chain couples TRBV29-1 to TRBJ1-2, with a weak D call TRBD1 (6 bases). Trimming left V 7 bases short and J 4 bases short, with 19 bases between. The CDR3 has 14 amino acids. CDR1 SQVTM and CDR2 ANQGSEA come from the germline V gene. The CDR3 nucleotides read TGCAGCGCTGGTGATACAGGGACCTCCTATGGCTACACCTTC. It specifies CSAGDTGTSYGYTF.